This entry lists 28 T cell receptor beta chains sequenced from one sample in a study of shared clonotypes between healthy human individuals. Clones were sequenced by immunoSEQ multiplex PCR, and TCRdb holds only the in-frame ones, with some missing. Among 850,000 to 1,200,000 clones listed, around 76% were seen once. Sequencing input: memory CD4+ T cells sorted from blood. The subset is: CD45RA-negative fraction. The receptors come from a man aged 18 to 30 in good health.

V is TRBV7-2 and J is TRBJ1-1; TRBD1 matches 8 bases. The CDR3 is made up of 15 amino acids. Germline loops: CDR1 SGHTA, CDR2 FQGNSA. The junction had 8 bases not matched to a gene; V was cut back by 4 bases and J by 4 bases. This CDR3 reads CASSSTGGISTEAFF. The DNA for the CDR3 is TGTGCCAGCAGCTCCACAGGGGGTATAAGCACTGAAGCTTTCTTT.

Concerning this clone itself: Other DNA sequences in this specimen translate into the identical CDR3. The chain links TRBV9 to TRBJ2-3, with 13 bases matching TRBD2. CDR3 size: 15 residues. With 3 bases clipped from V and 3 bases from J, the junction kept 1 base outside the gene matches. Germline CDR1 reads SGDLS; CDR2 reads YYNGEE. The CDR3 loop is CASSALAGGTDTQYF. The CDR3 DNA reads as TGTGCCAGCAGCGCACTAGCGGGAGGGACAGATACGCAGTATTTT.

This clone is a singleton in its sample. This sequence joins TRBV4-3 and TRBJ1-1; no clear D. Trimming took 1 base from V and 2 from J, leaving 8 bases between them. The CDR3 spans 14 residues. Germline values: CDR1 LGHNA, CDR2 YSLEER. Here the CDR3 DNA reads TGCGCCAGCAGCCAAGGGACTTCAAACACTGAAGCTTTCTTT. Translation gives CASSQGTSNTEAFF.

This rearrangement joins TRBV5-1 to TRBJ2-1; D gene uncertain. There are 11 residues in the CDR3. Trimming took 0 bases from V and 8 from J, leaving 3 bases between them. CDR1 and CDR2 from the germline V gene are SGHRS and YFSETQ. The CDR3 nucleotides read TGCGCCAGCAGCTTGGGGTATGAGCAGTTCTTC. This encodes CASSLGYEQFF. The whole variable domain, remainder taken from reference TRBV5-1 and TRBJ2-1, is KAGVTQTPRYLIKTRGQQVTLSCSPISGHRSVSWYQQTPGQGLQFLFEYFSETQRNKGNFPGRFSGRQFSNSRSEMNVSTLELGDSALYLCASSLGYEQFFGPGTRLTVL.

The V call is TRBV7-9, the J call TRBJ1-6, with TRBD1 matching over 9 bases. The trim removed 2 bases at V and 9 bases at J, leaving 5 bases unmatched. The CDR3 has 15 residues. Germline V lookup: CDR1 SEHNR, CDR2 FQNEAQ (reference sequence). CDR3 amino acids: CASSLFSQGASPLHF. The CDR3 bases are TGTGCCAGCAGCTTATTTTCACAGGGGGCTTCACCCCTCCACTTT.

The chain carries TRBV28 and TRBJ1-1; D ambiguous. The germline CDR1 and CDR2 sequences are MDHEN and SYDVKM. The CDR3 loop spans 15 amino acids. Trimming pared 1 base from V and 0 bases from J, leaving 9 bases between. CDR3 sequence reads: CASSLLGSMNTEAFF. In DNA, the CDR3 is TGTGCCAGCAGTTTATTGGGCAGCATGAACACTGAAGCTTTCTTT.

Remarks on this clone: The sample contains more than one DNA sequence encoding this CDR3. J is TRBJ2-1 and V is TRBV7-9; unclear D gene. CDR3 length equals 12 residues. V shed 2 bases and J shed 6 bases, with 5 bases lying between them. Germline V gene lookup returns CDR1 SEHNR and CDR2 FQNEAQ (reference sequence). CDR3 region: CASSLTLNEQFF. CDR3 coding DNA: TGTGCCAGCAGCTTAACCCTCAATGAGCAGTTCTTC.

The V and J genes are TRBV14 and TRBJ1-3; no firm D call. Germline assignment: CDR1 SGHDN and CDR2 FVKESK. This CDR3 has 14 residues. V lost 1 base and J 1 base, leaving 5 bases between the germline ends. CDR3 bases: TGTGCCAGCAGCCAAGTGGGGTCTGGAAACACCATATATTTT. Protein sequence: CASSQVGSGNTIYF.

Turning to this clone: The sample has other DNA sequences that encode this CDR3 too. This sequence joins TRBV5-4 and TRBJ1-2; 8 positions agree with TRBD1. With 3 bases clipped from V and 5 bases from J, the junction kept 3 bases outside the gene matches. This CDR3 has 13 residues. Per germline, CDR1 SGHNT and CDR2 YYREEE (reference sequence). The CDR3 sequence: CASSSDRVYGYTF. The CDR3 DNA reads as TGTGCCAGCAGCTCGGACAGGGTGTATGGCTACACCTTC.

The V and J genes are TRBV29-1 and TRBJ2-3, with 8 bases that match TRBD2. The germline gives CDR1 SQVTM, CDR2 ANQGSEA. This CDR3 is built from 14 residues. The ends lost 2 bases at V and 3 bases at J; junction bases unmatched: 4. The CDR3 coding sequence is TGCAGCGTTGAAAGGGGACTAGTTACAGATACGCAGTATTTT. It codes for CSVERGLVTDTQYF.

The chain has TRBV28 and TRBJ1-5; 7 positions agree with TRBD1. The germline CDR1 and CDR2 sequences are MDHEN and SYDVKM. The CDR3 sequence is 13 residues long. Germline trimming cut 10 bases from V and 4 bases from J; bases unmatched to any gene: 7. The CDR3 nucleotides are TGTGCCACATACAGGGGTAAAAATCAGCCCCAGCATTTT. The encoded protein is CATYRGKNQPQHF.

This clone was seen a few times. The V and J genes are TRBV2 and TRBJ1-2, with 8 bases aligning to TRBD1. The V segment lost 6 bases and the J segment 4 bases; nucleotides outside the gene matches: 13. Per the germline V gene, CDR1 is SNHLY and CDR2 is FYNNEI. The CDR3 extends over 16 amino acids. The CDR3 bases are TGTGCCAGCAGCGAGGGCCCGACAGGGGAGCGCTATGGCTACACCTTC. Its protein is CASSEGPTGERYGYTF.

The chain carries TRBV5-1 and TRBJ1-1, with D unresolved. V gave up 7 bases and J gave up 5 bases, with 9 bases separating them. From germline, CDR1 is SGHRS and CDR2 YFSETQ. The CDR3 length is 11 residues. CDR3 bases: TGCGCCAGCCCATTACAGACTGAAGCTTTCTTT. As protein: CASPLQTEAFF. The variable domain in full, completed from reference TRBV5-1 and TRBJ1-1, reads KAGVTQTPRYLIKTRGQQVTLSCSPISGHRSVSWYQQTPGQGLQFLFEYFSETQRNKGNFPGRFSGRQFSNSRSEMNVSTLELGDSALYLCASPLQTEAFFGQGTRLTVV.

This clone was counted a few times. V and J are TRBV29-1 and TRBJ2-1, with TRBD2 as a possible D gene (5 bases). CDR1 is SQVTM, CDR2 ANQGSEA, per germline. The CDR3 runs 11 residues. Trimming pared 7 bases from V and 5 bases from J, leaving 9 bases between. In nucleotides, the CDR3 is TGCAGCGCCCGAGGGAACAATGAGCAGTTCTTC. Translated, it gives CSARGNNEQFF.

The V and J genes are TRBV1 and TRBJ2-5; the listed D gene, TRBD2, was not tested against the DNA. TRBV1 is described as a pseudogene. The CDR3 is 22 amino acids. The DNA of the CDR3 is TGCACCAGCAGCCATCACCCTCCCGGGACTAGCGGGAGCCTAACGGGGAGAGAGACCCAGTACTTC. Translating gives CTSSHHPPGTSGSLTGRETQYF.

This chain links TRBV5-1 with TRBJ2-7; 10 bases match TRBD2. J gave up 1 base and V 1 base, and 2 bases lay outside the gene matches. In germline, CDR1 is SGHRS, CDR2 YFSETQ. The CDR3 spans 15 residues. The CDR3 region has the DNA TGCGCCAGCAGCTTGACTAGCGGGAAGTCCTACGAGCAGTACTTC. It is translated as CASSLTSGKSYEQYF.

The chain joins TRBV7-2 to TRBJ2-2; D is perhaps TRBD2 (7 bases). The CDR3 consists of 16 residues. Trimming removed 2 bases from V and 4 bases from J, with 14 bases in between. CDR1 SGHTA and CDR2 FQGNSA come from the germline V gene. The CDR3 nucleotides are TGTGCCAGCAGCTTACTCCCCGGGGGGCGCACCGGGGAGCTGTTTTTT. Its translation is CASSLLPGGRTGELFF.

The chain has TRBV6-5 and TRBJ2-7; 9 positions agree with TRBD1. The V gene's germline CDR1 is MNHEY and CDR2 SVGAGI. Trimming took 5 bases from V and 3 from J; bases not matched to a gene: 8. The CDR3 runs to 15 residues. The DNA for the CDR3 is TGTGCCAGCAGTAGGGCCGGGACAGGGATCTACGAGCAGTACTTC. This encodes CASSRAGTGIYEQYF.

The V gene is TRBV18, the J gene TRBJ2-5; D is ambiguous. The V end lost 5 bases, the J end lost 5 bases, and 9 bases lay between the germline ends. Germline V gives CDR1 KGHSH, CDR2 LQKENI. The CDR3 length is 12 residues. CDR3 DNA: TGTGCCAGCTCAACCCCAACGGAGACCCAGTACTTC. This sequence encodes CASSTPTETQYF. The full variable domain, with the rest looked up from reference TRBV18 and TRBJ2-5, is NAGVMQNPRHLVRRRGQEARLRCSPMKGHSHVYWYRQLPEEGLKFMVYLQKENIIDESGMPKERFSAEFPKEGPSILRIQQVVRGDSAAYFCASSTPTETQYFGPGTRLLVL.

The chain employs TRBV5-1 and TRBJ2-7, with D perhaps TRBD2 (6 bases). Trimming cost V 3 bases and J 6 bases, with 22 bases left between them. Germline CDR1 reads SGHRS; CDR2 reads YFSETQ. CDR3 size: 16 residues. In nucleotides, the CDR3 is TGCGCCAGCAGCTGGGAAACTAGCACGCGCGGTGGCGAGCAGTACTTC. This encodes CASSWETSTRGGEQYF.

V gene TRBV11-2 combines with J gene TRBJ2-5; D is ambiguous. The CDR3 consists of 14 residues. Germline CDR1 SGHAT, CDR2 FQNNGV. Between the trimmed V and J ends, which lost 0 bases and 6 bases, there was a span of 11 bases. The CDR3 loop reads CASSLDQTSKTQYF. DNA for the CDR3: TGTGCCAGCAGCTTAGATCAGACCTCTAAGACCCAGTACTTC. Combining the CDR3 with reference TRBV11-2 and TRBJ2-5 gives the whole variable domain EAGVAQSPRYKIIEKRQSVAFWCNPISGHATLYWYQQILGQGPKLLIQFQNNGVVDDSQLPKDRFSAERLKGVDSTLKIQPAKLEDSAVYLCASSLDQTSKTQYFGPGTRLLVL.

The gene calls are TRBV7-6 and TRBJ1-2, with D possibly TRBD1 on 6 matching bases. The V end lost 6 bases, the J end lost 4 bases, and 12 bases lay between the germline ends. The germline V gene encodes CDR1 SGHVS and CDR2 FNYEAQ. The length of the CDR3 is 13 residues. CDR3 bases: TGTGCCAGCAGTCTGAGGGGGGGCTATGGCTACACCTTC. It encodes CASSLRGGYGYTF.

CDR3 sequence (DNA): TGTGCCATAAGGGGACAGGGGGTCTATGGCTACACCTTC. Protein product: CAIRGQGVYGYTF. The chain carries TRBV2 and TRBJ1-2; 11 nucleotides line up with TRBD1. The germline CDR1 and CDR2 sequences are SNHLY and FYNNEI. V was pared by 10 bases and J by 4 bases, with 5 bases of the junction left unmatched. This CDR3 is built from 13 residues.

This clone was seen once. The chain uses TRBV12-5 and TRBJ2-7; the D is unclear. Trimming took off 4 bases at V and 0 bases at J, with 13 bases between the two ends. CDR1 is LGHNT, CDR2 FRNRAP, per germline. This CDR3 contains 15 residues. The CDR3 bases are TGTGCTAGTGGTTCTCCCTTCGGCAGCTCCTACGAGCAGTACTTC. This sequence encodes CASGSPFGSSYEQYF.

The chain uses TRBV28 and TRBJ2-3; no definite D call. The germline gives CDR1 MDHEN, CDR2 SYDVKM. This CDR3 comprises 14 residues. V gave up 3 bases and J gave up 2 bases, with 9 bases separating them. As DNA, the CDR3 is TGTGCCAGCAGTTTGGGCAGAATCACAGATACGCAGTATTTT. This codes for CASSLGRITDTQYF.

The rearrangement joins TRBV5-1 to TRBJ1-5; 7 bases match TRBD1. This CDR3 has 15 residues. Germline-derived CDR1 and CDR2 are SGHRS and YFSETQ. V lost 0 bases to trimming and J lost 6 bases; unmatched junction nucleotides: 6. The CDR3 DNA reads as TGCGCCAGCAGCTTGGAGGGGGCAGGGAGTCAGCCCCAGCATTTT. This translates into CASSLEGAGSQPQHF.

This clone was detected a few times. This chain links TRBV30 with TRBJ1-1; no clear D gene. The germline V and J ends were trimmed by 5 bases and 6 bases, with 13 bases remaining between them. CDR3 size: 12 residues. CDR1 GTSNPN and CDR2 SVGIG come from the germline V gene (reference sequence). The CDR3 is CAWAQTAPEAFF. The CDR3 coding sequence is TGTGCCTGGGCTCAAACGGCCCCTGAAGCTTTCTTT.

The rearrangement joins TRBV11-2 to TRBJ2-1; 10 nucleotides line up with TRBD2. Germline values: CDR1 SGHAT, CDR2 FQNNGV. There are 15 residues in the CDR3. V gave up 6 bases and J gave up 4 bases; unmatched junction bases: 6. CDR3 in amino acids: CASSSTSGQYNEQFF. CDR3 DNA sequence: TGTGCCAGCAGTTCGACTAGCGGGCAGTACAATGAGCAGTTCTTC.